Given below is one TCR beta chain in context. Its specificity is not known. The sample is drawn from a study of CXCR3-negative and CXCR3-positive naive CD8 T cells. Germline values: CDR1 DFQATT, CDR2 SNEGSKA (reference sequence). The CDR3 is made up of 15 amino acids. UMI-labeled 5' RACE TRB cDNA libraries were prepared from the cells. Each CDR3 protein gets one entry in TCRdb, which reprocessed the 5' RACE reads and gives no DNA. The sample's table shows approximately 56,000 distinct CDR3 sequences. Overall study results and limits: Similarly elevated diversity marked both naive subsets, with memory CD8+ cells showing far lower diversity. Naive subsets had comparable surface CD5; TCR strength was inferred from TRB CDR3 properties.

Triplicate sorts, approximately 300,000 cells apiece, were made for each CD8+ T cell subset. The sample taken for sequencing was naive CXCR3- CD8+ T cells from blood. Described subset: CD45RO-CCR7+CD27+CD95- naive CD8+ T cells lacking CXCR3 (TNR3-). The TCR comes from a human donor in good health. Some clones in this sample may be carry-over from other donors' samples. V and J are TRBV20-1 and TRBJ2-1. CDR3 sequence: CSATMILAAYNEQFF.